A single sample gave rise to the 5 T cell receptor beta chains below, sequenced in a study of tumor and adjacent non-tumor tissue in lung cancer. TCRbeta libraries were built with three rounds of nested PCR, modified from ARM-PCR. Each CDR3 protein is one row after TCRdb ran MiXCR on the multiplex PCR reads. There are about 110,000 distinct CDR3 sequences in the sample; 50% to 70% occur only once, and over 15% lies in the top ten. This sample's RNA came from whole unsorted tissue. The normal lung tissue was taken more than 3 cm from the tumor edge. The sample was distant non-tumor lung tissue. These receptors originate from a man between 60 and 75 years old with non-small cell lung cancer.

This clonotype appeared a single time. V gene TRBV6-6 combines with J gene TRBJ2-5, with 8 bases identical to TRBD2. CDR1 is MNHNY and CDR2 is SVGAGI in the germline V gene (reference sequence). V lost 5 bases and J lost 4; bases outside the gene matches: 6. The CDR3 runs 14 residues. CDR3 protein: CASSRRGAGETQYF. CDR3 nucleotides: TGTGCCAGCAGTCGGCGGGGGGCCGGAGAGACCCAGTACTTC.

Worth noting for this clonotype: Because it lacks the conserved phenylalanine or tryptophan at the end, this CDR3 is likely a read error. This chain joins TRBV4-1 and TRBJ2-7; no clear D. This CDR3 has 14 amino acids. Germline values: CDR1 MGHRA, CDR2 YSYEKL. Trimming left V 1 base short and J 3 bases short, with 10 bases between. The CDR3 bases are TGCGCCAGCAGCCAAGTAGGCCAGCGCTACGAGCAGTACTTA. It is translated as CASSQVGQRYEQYL.

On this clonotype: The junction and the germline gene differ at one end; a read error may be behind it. DNA of the CDR3: TGCGCCAGCAACCAAGATTACGGGACAGGGACCAGTGAGCAGTTCTTC. Amino acids: CASNQDYGTGTSEQFF. This chain uses TRBV4-3 with TRBJ2-1, with 9 nucleotides matching TRBD1. CDR3 length: 16 amino acids. The V gene's germline CDR1 is LGHNA and CDR2 YSLEER.

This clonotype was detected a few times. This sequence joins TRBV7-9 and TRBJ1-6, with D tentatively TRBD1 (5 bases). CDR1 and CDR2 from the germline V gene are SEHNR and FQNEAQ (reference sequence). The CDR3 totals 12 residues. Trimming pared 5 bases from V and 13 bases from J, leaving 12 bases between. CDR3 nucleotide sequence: TGTGCCAGCAGCCGCCAACAGGAGCCCCTCCACTTT. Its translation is CASSRQQEPLHF.

CDR3 coding DNA: TGTGCCAGCAGTCTCAGTGGGAGGATGTACAATGAGCAGTTCTTC. It codes for CASSLSGRMYNEQFF. The genes are TRBV6-2 or TRBV6-3 and TRBJ2-1; possible D gene TRBD2, 6 bases. Germline CDR1 and CDR2: MNHEY and SVGEGT. There are 15 residues in the CDR3. The V gene lost 5 bases and the J gene lost 4 bases, with 15 bases spanning the gap.